This T cell receptor (beta chain) was retrieved from a study of blood T cells in healthy people across ages. Next came a second PCR, run for about 6 to 11 cycles, which used a sample-barcoded 5' primer along with a J-beta primer mix. MiXCR, applied by TCRdb to the 5' RACE reads, yields one record per CDR3 protein. Seen here are hundreds of thousands of distinct CDR3 sequences, roughly 21% observed once, and the top ten hold 3% to 4%. Study-wide findings and caveats: More naive CD4+ cells and higher diversity were found in long-lived than in aged donors. Correlation between TCR beta diversity and naive T cell percentage was strong. With age, beta diversity per million T cells declined roughly linearly, significantly by 40 to 50.

At least ten counts were recorded for this clonotype. Its target is not known. CDR3 length: 14 amino acids. Unmatched junction bases numbered 5, after V lost 3 bases and J lost 4 bases. The germline CDR1 and CDR2 sequences are DFQATT and SNEGSKA (reference sequence). Total RNA, at least 6 micrograms per sample, came from PBMCs. The origin of this receptor is a man aged 70 or older in good health. The sample consisted of blood. The chain links TRBV20-1 to TRBJ1-3; 8 bases agree with TRBD1. The CDR3 here is CSASPGGTGNTIYF. CDR3 nucleotide sequence: TGCAGTGCTAGTCCAGGGGGCACAGGAAACACCATATATTTT.